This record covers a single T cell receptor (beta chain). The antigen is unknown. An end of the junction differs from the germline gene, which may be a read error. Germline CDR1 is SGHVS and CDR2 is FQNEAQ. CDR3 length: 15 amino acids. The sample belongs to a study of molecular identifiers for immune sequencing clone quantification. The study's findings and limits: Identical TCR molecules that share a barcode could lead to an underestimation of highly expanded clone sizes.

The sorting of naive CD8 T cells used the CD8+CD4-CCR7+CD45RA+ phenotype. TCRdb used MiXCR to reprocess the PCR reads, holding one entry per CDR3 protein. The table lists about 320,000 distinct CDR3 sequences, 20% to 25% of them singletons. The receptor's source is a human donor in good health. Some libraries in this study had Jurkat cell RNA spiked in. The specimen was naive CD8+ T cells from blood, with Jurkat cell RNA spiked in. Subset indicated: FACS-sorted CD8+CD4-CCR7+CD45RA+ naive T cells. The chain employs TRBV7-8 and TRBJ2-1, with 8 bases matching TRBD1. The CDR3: CASSSSDRVPNEQLF. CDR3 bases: TGTGCCAGCAGCTCGTCGGACAGGGTCCCCAATGAGCAGCTCTTC. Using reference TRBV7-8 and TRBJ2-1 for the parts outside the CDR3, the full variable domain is GAGVSQSPRYKVAKRGQDVALRCDPISGHVSLFWYQQALGQGPEFLTYFQNEAQLDKSGLPSDRFFAERPEGSVSTLKIQRTQQEDSAVYLCASSSSDRVPNEQLFGPGTRLTVL.